These 10 T cell receptor beta chains originate from one sample sequenced in a study of T cell responses to AZD1222 COVID-19 vaccine. Generated by immunoSEQ multiplex PCR, the TCRdb table keeps only in-frame clones and is missing some. The repertoire holds over 75,000 clones, with 70% to 90% as singletons. Specimen: peripheral blood, collected 28 days after the second AZD1222 dose. The receptors originated from an adult who received the AZD1222 COVID-19 vaccine.

This rearrangement joins TRBV12-3 or TRBV12-4 to TRBJ1-1; D gene unclear. This CDR3 has 13 residues. Trimming removed 6 bases at V and 4 bases at J, with 12 bases between. CDR3 sequence (DNA): TGTGCCAGCAGGAGAAAACTGGGCACTGAAGCTTTCTTT. This encodes CASRRKLGTEAFF.

The chain couples TRBV25-1 to TRBJ2-7; 9 bases agree with TRBD1. The germline V gene has CDR1 MGHDK and CDR2 SYGVNS. The CDR3 length is 17 residues. Unmatched junction bases numbered 15, after V lost 5 bases and J lost 4 bases. CDR3 sequence (DNA): TGTGCCAGCAGTTCCGAAGCGTGGACAGGGGCACCATACGAGCAGTACTTC. Encoded protein: CASSSEAWTGAPYEQYF.

This clone was picked up a small number of times. A read error may produce the germline difference seen at one junction end. The V and J genes are TRBV7-7 and TRBJ2-7; possibly TRBD1 for D (6 bases). Looked up from germline, CDR1 is SSHAT and CDR2 is FNYEAQ (reference sequence). The CDR3 covers 14 residues. The CDR3 nucleotides are TGTGCTAGCAGCACAGGGTCGCCTTCCTACGAGCAGTACTTC. Encoded protein: CASSTGSPSYEQYF.

The rearrangement joins TRBV11-3 to TRBJ2-2; no reliable D call. Germline loops: CDR1 SGHNT, CDR2 YENEEA. V lost 5 bases, J lost 0 bases, and 13 bases lay in between. The CDR3 is 16 amino acids. The chain's CDR3 is CASSHRQAANTGELFF. The CDR3 DNA reads as TGTGCCAGCAGCCATAGGCAGGCCGCGAACACCGGGGAGCTGTTTTTT.

This clone was recorded only once. V and J are TRBV13 and TRBJ1-3; TRBD1 might be the D (6 bases). CDR1 and CDR2 (germline): PRHDT, FYEKMQ (reference sequence). CDR3 length equals 17 residues. Trimming cost V 5 bases and J 2 bases, with 19 bases left between them. The CDR3 region is CASSGNRARGAGNTIYF. The CDR3 DNA follows: TGTGCCAGCAGCGGAAACAGGGCCCGGGGGGCTGGAAACACCATATATTTT.

This clone was counted between two and nine times. The chain links TRBV5-4 to TRBJ2-7; the D is unclear. The CDR3 length is 14 residues. The germline V gene encodes CDR1 SGHNT and CDR2 YYREEE (reference sequence). Trimming removed 3 bases from V and 2 bases from J, with 12 bases in between. The CDR3 DNA reads TGTGCCAGCAGCTCGCCTACAGAGGCCTACGAGCAGTACTTC. Translating it yields CASSSPTEAYEQYF.

On this clone itself: The junction shows a germline mismatch at one end, possibly a read error. This chain links TRBV7-7 with TRBJ2-7, with 7 bases aligning to TRBD2. Germline V gives CDR1 SSHAT, CDR2 FNYEAQ (reference sequence). CDR3 length: 18 amino acids. The CDR3: CASSFDGAARDYRLEQYF. The CDR3 DNA follows: TGTGCTAGCAGCTTTGACGGGGCCGCCCGGGACTACCGCCTGGAGCAGTACTTC.

This clone appeared a single time. The J gene is TRBJ2-6, the V gene TRBV28; the D gene is possibly TRBD2 (6 bases). Trimming left V 10 bases short and J 4 bases short, with 26 bases between. The CDR3 loop spans 18 amino acids. Germline V gene sequence: CDR1 MDHEN, CDR2 SYDVKM. CDR3 amino acids: CAIPRGPKGPGGANVLTF. The CDR3 region has the DNA TGTGCCATTCCGCGGGGACCCAAGGGCCCGGGGGGGGCCAACGTCCTGACTTTC.

The CDR3 DNA is TGTGCCAGCAGTTATGGGACAGGGGATTACGAGCAGTACTTC. Encoded protein: CASSYGTGDYEQYF. The chain is built from TRBV28 and TRBJ2-7; 10 nucleotides match TRBD1. The trim removed 4 bases at V and 4 bases at J, leaving 4 bases unmatched. The CDR3 has 14 residues. The germline gives CDR1 MDHEN, CDR2 SYDVKM.

This chain uses TRBV4-3 with TRBJ1-2; D unresolved. This CDR3 contains 15 residues. Trimming shortened V by 0 bases and J by 3 bases, and 11 bases separated the two germline ends. Per the germline V gene, CDR1 is LGHNA and CDR2 is YSLEER. The CDR3 is CASSQDGYIDYGYTF. The DNA of the CDR3 is TGCGCCAGCAGCCAAGATGGGTACATCGACTATGGCTACACCTTC.